This T cell receptor (beta chain) stems from a study of type 1 regulatory T cells (dated by TCRdb to the early 2020s). Looking at the study overall: An in vitro protocol by which a Tr1-enriched, alloantigen-specific CD4 T cell product named T-allo10 was generated was characterized in the study. T-allo10 was under clinical evaluation in patients with hematological malignancies receiving allogeneic hematopoietic stem cell transplantation.

Cut back by 3 bases and 6 bases, the V and J ends lie 27 bases apart. CDR1 and CDR2 were assigned from the germline V gene as MNHEY and SVGEGT. From its cysteine to its phenylalanine, the CDR3 spans 18 amino acids. CDR3 DNA only is kept here, 54 bases in frame from base 1. T-allo10 cells derived from donors were reported to be host alloantigen-specific and anergic, and to suppress in an alloantigen-specific manner. Sequencing relied on an Illumina MiSeq. The raw public reads went through TCRdb reprocessing: fastp at Q25, MiXCR clone calling, in-frame beta chains kept. CDR3 protein sequences are deduplicated, and each keeps its most common genes and DNA. Recorded for this sample are over 55,000 distinct CDR3 sequences; 63% of them occurred a single time. 7.6% of the sample is held by the ten biggest clonotypes. As regards this clonotype: There is no known antigen for this receptor. One base away there is no much larger clone; base qualities are not given.

This sequence uses TRBV6-2 or TRBV6-3 and TRBJ2-7, with TRBD2 tentatively as D gene (5 bases match). The sequenced sample was cultured T cells, either the whole culture or a sorted T cell fraction (not recorded which). In the paper's terms, the cell subset or site label means: Tr1-enriched cell product generated in vitro against host alloantigens. The sequence was obtained from a human donor in good health. The CDR3 is CASSYPLIRQLPEGEQYF. The DNA sequence is given as TGTGCCAGCAGTTATCCCCTAATCCGGCAACTACCCGAGGGCGAGCAGTACTTC.